This entry lists 10 T cell receptor beta chains sequenced from one sample in a study of spatial heterogeneity in lung cancer. The time point: sample taken at primary tumor resection. Whole RNA obtained from tumor, nontumor lung or frozen PBMC underwent sequencing without sorting. TCRdb reprocessed the 5' RACE reads with MiXCR, giving one entry per CDR3 protein. The table records around 20,000 distinct CDR3 sequences, 19% of them present only once. The source was PBMCs, collected at surgery. Receptors originate from a male donor with early-stage non-small cell lung cancer.

By frequency in the sample, this clonotype is medium-sized (0.01 to 0.1%). This chain connects TRBV2 to TRBJ1-2; TRBD1 is a possible D gene (6 bases). This CDR3 spans 15 amino acids. Per germline, CDR1 SNHLY and CDR2 FYNNEI. With 2 bases removed from V and 4 bases from J, the gap between germline ends came to 14 bases. The CDR3 loop reads CASSEFRGLGYGYTF. The CDR3 region has the DNA TGTGCCAGCAGTGAATTCCGGGGGCTTGGCTATGGCTACACCTTC.

This clonotype came up many times. V gene TRBV12-3 or TRBV12-4 combines with J gene TRBJ1-1; 9 bases match TRBD1. The CDR3 runs to 14 residues. V was clipped by 5 bases and J by 4 bases; unmatched bases: 5. The CDR3 coding sequence is TGTGCCAGCAGTCTACAGGGGGCGGTCACTGAAGCTTTCTTT. The encoded protein is CASSLQGAVTEAFF.

This clonotype was seen repeatedly, ten times or more. The J gene is TRBJ2-3, the V gene TRBV20-1, with a weak D call TRBD2 (5 bases). Germline values: CDR1 DFQATT, CDR2 SNEGSKA (reference sequence). V lost 0 bases to trimming and J lost 1 base, with 11 bases between them. This CDR3 contains 15 residues. As DNA, the CDR3 is TGCAGTGCTAGAGAACTAGGAGTCCGCACAGATACGCAGTATTTT. It codes for CSARELGVRTDTQYF.

There are many counts of this clonotype. V gene TRBV5-5 combines with J gene TRBJ2-4, with TRBD1 as a possible D gene (5 bases). V lost 1 base and J lost 0, with 17 bases in between. CDR3 length: 18 residues. Per the germline V gene, CDR1 is SGHKS and CDR2 is YYEKEE (reference sequence). CDR3 bases: TGTGCCAGCAGCTTGTCAGGGCCTCTCACTCTAGCCAAAAACATTCAGTACTTC. Protein: CASSLSGPLTLAKNIQYF.

DNA for the CDR3: TGCAGTGCTAGAGAAGGCTCCACCAATGAGCAGTTCTTC. It yields the protein CSAREGSTNEQFF. The rearrangement links TRBV20-1 to TRBJ2-1; D is unclear. Between the trimmed V and J ends, which lost 0 bases and 6 bases, there was a span of 9 bases. CDR1 is DFQATT, CDR2 SNEGSKA, per germline (reference sequence). The CDR3 length is 13 residues.

This clonotype was observed many times. The chain couples TRBV25-1 to TRBJ1-2; D might be TRBD1 (5 bases). V dropped 2 bases and J dropped 5 bases, with 6 bases sitting between them. The CDR3 is 12 residues long. Per germline, CDR1 MGHDK and CDR2 SYGVNS. The CDR3 DNA sequence: TGTGCCAGCAGTGAACAGGGTTATGGCTACACCTTC. Its protein is CASSEQGYGYTF.

There are many counts of this clonotype. The rearrangement joins TRBV7-2 to TRBJ2-2; no definite D call. CDR3 length: 14 amino acids. Germline loops: CDR1 SGHTA, CDR2 FQGNSA. V dropped 2 bases and J dropped 7 bases, with 11 bases sitting between them. The CDR3 loop reads CASSLSLGYGELFF. CDR3 coding DNA: TGTGCCAGCAGCTTATCCCTAGGTTACGGGGAGCTGTTTTTT.

This clonotype appeared many times. This chain links TRBV19 with TRBJ2-1; no clear D gene. This CDR3 contains 12 residues. Trimming removed 3 bases at V and 6 bases at J, with 6 bases between. CDR1 LNHDA and CDR2 SQIVND come from the germline V gene (reference sequence). CDR3 protein: CASSMGSNEQFF. For the CDR3, the DNA is TGTGCCAGTAGTATGGGCAGCAATGAGCAGTTCTTC.

This clonotype was counted ten times or more. The chain joins TRBV30 to TRBJ1-1; D is undetermined. The CDR3 covers 14 residues. From germline, CDR1 is GTSNPN and CDR2 SVGIG (reference sequence). V lost 0 bases to trimming and J lost 1 base, with 9 bases between them. DNA of the CDR3: TGTGCCTGGAGTGTATCGGTGTCGAACACTGAAGCTTTCTTT. Its translation: CAWSVSVSNTEAFF.

This clonotype is classed as medium-sized. V is TRBV7-2 and J is TRBJ2-7, with a weak D call TRBD1 (6 bases). The V gene lost 5 bases and the J gene lost 3 bases, with 14 bases spanning the gap. CDR1 is SGHTA and CDR2 is FQGNSA in the germline V gene. The CDR3 runs 14 residues. The CDR3 loop is CASSPTTGNYEQYF. In DNA, the CDR3 is TGTGCCAGCAGCCCAACCACAGGGAACTACGAGCAGTACTTC.